The clone carrying this T cell receptor beta chain was counted a few times. Its specificity is unknown. The record originates from a study of T-cell reconstitution after alpha-beta-depleted transplantation in children. Overall study findings and caveats: The high TCRbeta diversity at day 60 in some patients came from surviving recipient T cells and thymic progenitors.

Using unique molecular identifiers, the investigators prepared the TCRbeta library. TCRdb independently ran MiXCR on the PCR reads; one entry per CDR3 protein. The sample carries 200,000 or so distinct CDR3 sequences, 6.3% recorded once. Germline CDR1 and CDR2: SQVTM and ANQGSEA. This CDR3 spans 13 amino acids. V was trimmed by 7 bases and J by 4 bases, leaving 14 bases between them. This specimen consisted of PBMCs, obtained before TCRalphabeta/CD19-depleted stem cell transplant. The TCR originated in a girl less than two years old with combined immunodeficiency, due to receive a stem cell transplant. The V and J genes are TRBV29-1 and TRBJ2-1, with D possibly TRBD2 on 6 matching bases. The CDR3 is CSALATDYNEQFF. CDR3 coding DNA: TGCAGCGCACTAGCCACAGATTACAATGAGCAGTTCTTC.